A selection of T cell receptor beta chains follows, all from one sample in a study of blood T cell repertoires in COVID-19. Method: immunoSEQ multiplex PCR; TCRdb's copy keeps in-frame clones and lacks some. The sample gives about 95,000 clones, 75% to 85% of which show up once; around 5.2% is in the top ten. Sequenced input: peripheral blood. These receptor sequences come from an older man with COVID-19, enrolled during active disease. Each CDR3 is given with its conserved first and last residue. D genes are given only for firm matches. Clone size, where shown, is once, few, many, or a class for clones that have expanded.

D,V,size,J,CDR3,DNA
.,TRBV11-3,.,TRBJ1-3,CASSLGAGNSGNTIYF,TGTGCCAGCAGCTTAGGAGCAGGGAACTCTGGAAACACCATATATTTT
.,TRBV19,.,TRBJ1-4,CASSIEARGGEKLFF,TGTGCCAGTAGTATAGAGGCCAGAGGGGGTGAAAAACTGTTTTTT
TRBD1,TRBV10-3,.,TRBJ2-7,CAISEQGGAYEQYF,TGTGCCATCAGTGAGCAAGGGGGCGCCTACGAGCAGTACTTC
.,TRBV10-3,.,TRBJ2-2,CATLQGFGGELFF,TGTGCCACCTTACAGGGTTTTGGCGGGGAGCTGTTTTTT
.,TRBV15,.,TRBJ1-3,CATSSNREKGNTIYF,TGTGCCACCAGCAGCAACAGGGAAAAAGGAAACACCATATATTTT
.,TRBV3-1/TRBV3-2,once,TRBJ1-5,CASSTHSENQPQHF,TGTGCCAGCAGCACCCATTCTGAGAATCAGCCCCAGCATTTT
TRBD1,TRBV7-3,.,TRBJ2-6,CASSPGQAGANVLTF,TGTGCCAGCAGCCCCGGACAGGCTGGGGCCAACGTCCTGACTTTC
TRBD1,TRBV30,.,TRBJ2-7,CAWSDGDRGDEQYF,TGTGCCTGGAGTGATGGGGACAGGGGCGACGAGCAGTACTTC
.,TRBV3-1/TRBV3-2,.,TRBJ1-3,CASSVRQTAGNTIYF,TGTGCCAGCAGCGTCAGACAGACGGCTGGAAACACCATATATTTT
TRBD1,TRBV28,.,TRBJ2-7,CASSFPGQGVSEQYF,TGTGCCAGCAGTTTCCCGGGACAGGGAGTCAGCGAGCAGTACTTC
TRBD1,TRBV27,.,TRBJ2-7,CASSPRDRGSLKQYF,TGTGCCAGCAGTCCGCGGGACAGGGGATCCTTGAAGCAGTACTTC
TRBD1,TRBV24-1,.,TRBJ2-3,CATSATGGEDTQYF,TGTGCCACCAGTGCGACAGGGGGTGAGGATACGCAGTATTTT
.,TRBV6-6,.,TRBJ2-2,CASSYDGGDTGELFF,TGTGCCAGCAGTTACGACGGGGGAGACACCGGGGAGCTGTTTTTT
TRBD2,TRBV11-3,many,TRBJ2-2,CASSFGLADTGELFF,TGTGCCAGCAGCTTTGGCCTAGCGGACACCGGGGAGCTGTTTTTT
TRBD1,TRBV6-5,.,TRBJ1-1,CASNPGQGLLAEAFF,TGTGCCAGCAACCCGGGACAGGGACTGTTAGCCGAAGCTTTCTTT
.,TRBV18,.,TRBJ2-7,CASSPVAYTYEQYF,TGTGCCAGCTCACCAGTAGCGTATACCTACGAGCAGTACTTC
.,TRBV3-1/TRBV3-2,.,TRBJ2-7,CASSQDGAVAYEQYF,TGTGCCAGCAGCCAAGATGGAGCGGTGGCCTACGAGCAGTACTTC
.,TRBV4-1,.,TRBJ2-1,CASSLLRDYEQFF,TGCGCCAGCAGCCTCCTCCGGGACTATGAGCAGTTCTTC
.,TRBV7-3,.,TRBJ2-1,CASSLGTPWGDEQFF,TGTGCCAGCAGCTTAGGGACTCCCTGGGGCGATGAGCAGTTCTTC
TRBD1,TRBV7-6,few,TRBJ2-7,CASSLGGTGGIEQYF,TGTGCCAGCAGCTTAGGGGGGACAGGGGGCATCGAGCAGTACTTC
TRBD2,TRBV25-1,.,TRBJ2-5,CASSSSGRFGETQYF,TGTGCCAGCAGTTCCAGCGGGAGGTTTGGAGAGACCCAGTACTTC
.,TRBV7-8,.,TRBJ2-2,CASSLAGVTGELFF,TGTGCCAGCAGCTTAGCTGGAGTCACCGGGGAGCTGTTTTTT
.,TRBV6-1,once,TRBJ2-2,CASSEIANTGELFF,TGTGCCAGCAGTGAAATAGCGAACACCGGGGAGCTGTTTTTT
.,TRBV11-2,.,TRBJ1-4,CASSLAGGGEKLFF,TGTGCCAGCAGCTTAGCCGGGGGGGGTGAAAAACTGTTTTTT
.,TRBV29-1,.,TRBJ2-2,CSGRATGTGELFF,TGCAGCGGCCGGGCCACAGGGACCGGGGAGCTGTTTTTT
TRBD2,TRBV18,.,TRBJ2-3,CASSPKLAGGKITDTQYF,TGTGCCAGCTCACCAAAACTAGCGGGGGGTAAGATCACAGATACGCAGTATTTT
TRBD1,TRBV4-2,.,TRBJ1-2,CASTPQGGVNYGYTF,TGTGCCAGCACCCCGCAGGGGGGTGTTAACTATGGCTACACCTTC
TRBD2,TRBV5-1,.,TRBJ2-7,CASSLMLAGGEQYF,TGCGCCAGCAGCTTGATGTTAGCGGGAGGCGAGCAGTACTTC
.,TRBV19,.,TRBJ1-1,CASTGQKETEAFF,TGTGCCAGTACTGGACAGAAGGAGACTGAAGCTTTCTTT
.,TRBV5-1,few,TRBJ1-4,CASSGTGPPGRFNEKLFF,TGCGCCAGCAGCGGGACCGGGCCGCCGGGGAGGTTTAATGAAAAACTGTTTTTT
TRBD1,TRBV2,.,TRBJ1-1,CASRGQEAEAFF,TGTGCCAGCAGGGGACAGGAGGCTGAAGCTTTCTTT